Shown below are 18 T cell receptor beta chains from a single sample sequenced in a study of T cells expressing NK-cell markers. TCRdb re-called the 5' RACE reads; every CDR3 protein appears as one record, without DNA. Reported are a few hundred thousand distinct CDR3 sequences; the ten largest clones contain around 5.2%. The sequenced material came from blood T cells: a sorted CD56 or NKG2C T cell subset, CD4+ or CD8+ T cells, or bulk PBMC T cells (not recorded which). Source of these receptors: a man aged 18 to 69 in good health.

This chain links TRBV12-3 or TRBV12-4 with TRBJ1-6; TCRdb reports TRBD1, a call that lacks DNA to check it against. There are 15 residues in the CDR3. The CDR3 sequence: CASSPKGTVNSPLHF.

The chain is built from TRBV7-9 and TRBJ1-2; TCRdb calls TRBD1, which cannot be checked without DNA. Germline CDR1 is SEHNR and CDR2 is FQNEAQ (reference sequence). CDR3 length: 16 residues. CDR3 in amino acids: CASSNSRGGRSYGYTF.

The genes are TRBV27 and TRBJ2-7; without DNA, the TCRdb call of TRBD1 cannot be checked. The CDR3 runs 14 residues. Germline CDR1 reads MNHEY; CDR2 reads SMNVEV (reference sequence). CDR3 residues: CASSPRDRAGEQYF.

The chain is built from TRBV2 and TRBJ1-2. The CDR3 loop spans 14 amino acids. Germline values: CDR1 SNHLY, CDR2 FYNNEI. The chain's CDR3 is CASSPTGLRNGYTF.

The rearrangement joins TRBV5-1 to TRBJ1-2; TCRdb picks TRBD1, but there is no DNA to check that call. Germline loops: CDR1 SGHRS, CDR2 YFSETQ. The CDR3 runs to 15 residues. The CDR3 here is CASSSTGMANYGYTF.

The chain has TRBV7-9 and TRBJ1-6; the TRBD1 assignment by TCRdb is unverifiable without DNA. The CDR3 is 13 amino acids. The germline gives CDR1 SEHNR, CDR2 FQNEAQ (reference sequence). The chain's CDR3 is CASSLNRNSPLHF. Supplemented by reference TRBV7-9 and TRBJ1-6, the full variable domain reads DTGVSQNPRHKITKRGQNVTFRCDPISEHNRLYWYRQTLGQGPEFLTYFQNEAQLEKSRLLSDRFSAERPKGSFSTLEIQRTEQGDSAMYLCASSLNRNSPLHFGNGTRLTVT.

The chain couples TRBV20-1 to TRBJ1-3. Looked up from germline, CDR1 is DFQATT and CDR2 is SNEGSKA (reference sequence). The CDR3 is made up of 11 amino acids. The CDR3 reads CSAVGPHTIYF.

The J gene is TRBJ2-5, the V gene TRBV30; checking the TCRdb D call of TRBD2 is not possible without DNA. The CDR3 runs to 14 residues. CDR1 and CDR2 from the germline V gene are GTSNPN and SVGIG (reference sequence). CDR3 in amino acids: CAWTMGGFGETQYF.

The rearrangement links TRBV12-3 or TRBV12-4 to TRBJ1-2. The CDR3 is 13 amino acids. CDR3 protein: CASRIDVRYGYTF.

J is TRBJ2-1 and V is TRBV29-1; absent DNA, TCRdb's TRBD1 call cannot be checked. The germline gives CDR1 SQVTM, CDR2 ANQGSEA. The CDR3 runs 12 residues. Here the CDR3 reads CSVAQGNNEQFF.

Here the CDR3 reads CASRSREGSSYNEQFF. This sequence joins TRBV11-2 and TRBJ2-1; TCRdb calls TRBD2, which cannot be checked without DNA. Germline V gives CDR1 SGHAT, CDR2 FQNNGV. The CDR3 covers 16 residues.

The chain employs TRBV2 and TRBJ2-7. Germline CDR1 SNHLY, CDR2 FYNNEI. The CDR3 is 12 amino acids. This CDR3 is CASSQARGEQYF.

The CDR3 protein is CASSPLAGGQTDTQYF. The chain carries TRBV12-3 or TRBV12-4 and TRBJ2-3; the TCRdb D gene call, TRBD2, has no DNA to confirm it. The CDR3 is 16 amino acids.

The rearrangement links TRBV5-5 to TRBJ2-5; TCRdb indicates TRBD1, and absent DNA this call remains unverified. This CDR3 has 16 residues. Germline CDR1 is SGHKS and CDR2 is YYEKEE (reference sequence). The CDR3 sequence: CASSLRIQGNQETQYF.

This sequence joins TRBV7-3 and TRBJ1-1. Germline values: CDR1 SGHTA, CDR2 FQGTGA. CDR3 length: 14 residues. This chain's CDR3 is CASSPRGEGTEAFF.

This chain links TRBV20-1 with TRBJ1-3. The CDR3 is 12 residues long. Germline V gives CDR1 DFQATT, CDR2 SNEGSKA (reference sequence). CDR3 sequence: CSARTSGNTIYF.

The gene calls are TRBV29-1 and TRBJ2-4; the TCRdb D gene call, TRBD1, has no DNA to confirm it. Germline CDR1 is SQVTM and CDR2 is ANQGSEA. CDR3 length: 14 amino acids. CDR3 loop: CSVVPGLAKNIQYF. The full variable domain, its missing parts supplied by reference TRBV29-1 and TRBJ2-4, is SAVISQKPSRDICQRGTSLTIQCQVDSQVTMMFWYRQQPGQSLTLIATANQGSEATYESGFVIDKFPISRPNLTFSTLTVSNMSPEDSSIYLCSVVPGLAKNIQYFGAGTRLSVL.

This chain connects TRBV3-1 to TRBJ2-5; the D gene TCRdb calls, TRBD1, cannot be checked with no DNA. The CDR3 totals 18 residues. The germline CDR1 and CDR2 sequences are LGHDT and YNNKEL (reference sequence). CDR3 sequence: CASSQETFGGGKSETQYF.